Below are 14 T cell receptor beta chains sequenced from a single sample in a study of cytomegalovirus exposure and HLA in healthy donors. The PCR was carried out with 60 Vbeta primers and 13 Jbeta primers. Clones were sequenced by immunoSEQ multiplex PCR, and TCRdb holds only the in-frame ones, with some missing. In the table there are 190,000 or so clones, around three quarters of which are singletons. The sample consisted of PBMCs. These receptors were collected from a boy younger than 18 in good health and CMV-seronegative.

V gene TRBV7-2 combines with J gene TRBJ1-6; D ambiguous. CDR1 SGHTA and CDR2 FQGNSA come from the germline V gene. The CDR3 runs to 12 residues. V was trimmed by 4 bases and J by 16 bases, leaving 14 bases between them. CDR3 loop: CASSSGVEGLHF. The CDR3 bases are TGTGCCAGCAGCTCCGGCGTGGAGGGTCTCCACTTT.

The V and J genes are TRBV28 and TRBJ1-2; 7 bases agree with TRBD1. Trimming cost V 6 bases and J 5 bases; bases outside gene matches: 9. The germline V gene has CDR1 MDHEN and CDR2 SYDVKM. This CDR3 is 14 amino acids long. The CDR3 is CASSQTGTAYGYTF. CDR3 nucleotides: TGTGCCAGCAGCCAAACCGGGACAGCATATGGCTACACCTTC.

This sequence joins TRBV6-5 and TRBJ2-1, with D possibly being TRBD1 (5 bases). Trimming pared 5 bases from V and 0 bases from J, leaving 11 bases between. The CDR3 is made up of 15 amino acids. Germline V gives CDR1 MNHEY, CDR2 SVGAGI. The CDR3 DNA reads TGTGCCAGCAGTCCCAGGGTTAGCTCCTACAATGAGCAGTTCTTC. This translates into CASSPRVSSYNEQFF.

This chain joins TRBV5-4 and TRBJ2-1; 7 bases line up with TRBD2. The CDR3 extends over 10 amino acids. Unmatched junction bases numbered 4, after V lost 9 bases and J lost 10 bases. Germline-derived CDR1 and CDR2 are SGHNT and YYREEE (reference sequence). CDR3: CATGRGEQFF. CDR3 bases: TGTGCCACTGGGAGGGGAGAGCAGTTCTTC.

Only one count was recorded for this clone. The V call is TRBV19, the J call TRBJ2-7, with TRBD1 matching over 9 bases. Germline lookup yields CDR1 LNHDA and CDR2 SQIVND (reference sequence). The CDR3 runs to 14 residues. Trimming removed 9 bases from V and 7 bases from J; junction bases left unmatched: 13. DNA for the CDR3: TGTGCCAGCCAACCGGGACAGGGCGGCTCAGAGCAGTACTTC. Its protein is CASQPGQGGSEQYF.

V gene TRBV5-1 combines with J gene TRBJ1-2, with D tentatively TRBD1 (6 bases). Trimming pared 3 bases from V and 3 bases from J, leaving 15 bases between. CDR3 length: 15 amino acids. CDR1 is SGHRS and CDR2 is YFSETQ in the germline V gene. CDR3 sequence: CASSSIVGQYYGYTF. CDR3 sequence (DNA): TGCGCCAGCAGCTCGATCGTCGGACAGTACTATGGCTACACCTTC.

The rearrangement links TRBV4-2 to TRBJ2-1, with 11 bases fitting TRBD2. The trim removed 7 bases at V and 10 bases at J, leaving 15 bases unmatched. The CDR3 sequence is 16 residues long. Germline V lookup: CDR1 LGHNA, CDR2 YNFKEQ. In DNA, the CDR3 is TGTGCCAGCACATGGCGGCCGGGACTAGCGGACGGGGAGCAGTTCTTC. Translating gives CASTWRPGLADGEQFF.

The chain employs TRBV6-1 and TRBJ1-1; no clear D gene. V was pared by 1 base and J by 0 bases, with 9 bases between. Germline V CDR1 and CDR2: MNHNS, SASEGT. The CDR3 has 15 amino acids. Written as DNA, the CDR3 is TGTGCCAGCAGTGAAGGGGGAGCAGTGAACACTGAAGCTTTCTTT. Translating gives CASSEGGAVNTEAFF.

The chain links TRBV9 to TRBJ2-2; weak D call: TRBD2 (5 bases). The CDR3 runs 16 residues. From germline, CDR1 is SGDLS and CDR2 YYNGEE. V lost 4 bases and J lost 6, with 19 bases in between. The CDR3 is CASSPEHEGAAGELFF. The CDR3 DNA is TGTGCCAGCAGCCCAGAGCATGAGGGAGCCGCCGGGGAGCTGTTTTTT.

The chain is built from TRBV4-3 and TRBJ2-3; 9 bases match TRBD2. Germline CDR1 is LGHNA and CDR2 is YSLEER. This CDR3 spans 19 amino acids. The V segment lost 3 bases and the J segment 1 base; nucleotides outside the gene matches: 14. The CDR3 is CASSQRGPRTSERTDTQYF. As DNA, the CDR3 is TGCGCCAGCAGCCAGAGGGGCCCTAGGACTAGCGAACGCACAGATACGCAGTATTTT.

In its sample, this clone was seen once. The chain couples TRBV5-5 to TRBJ1-3, with 10 bases matching TRBD1. CDR1 is SGHKS, CDR2 YYEKEE, per germline (reference sequence). The CDR3 contains 15 residues. V shed 4 bases and J 4 bases; nucleotides not matched to a gene: 5. CDR3 sequence (DNA): TGTGCCAGCAGCCTTGACAGGGGGCACGGAAACACCATATATTTT. Translating gives CASSLDRGHGNTIYF.

The V and J genes are TRBV9 and TRBJ1-2; D not certain. V shed 1 base and J shed 7 bases, with 11 bases lying between them. CDR1 and CDR2 (germline): SGDLS, YYNGEE. The CDR3 sequence is 13 residues long. CDR3 bases: TGTGCCAGCAGCGTAATGTTCACGGGTGGCTACACCTTC. Residues: CASSVMFTGGYTF.

V usage is TRBV2 and J usage is TRBJ2-1; 8 nucleotides line up with TRBD2. Germline V gene lookup returns CDR1 SNHLY and CDR2 FYNNEI. CDR3 length: 14 residues. V was clipped by 4 bases and J by 9 bases; unmatched bases: 8. CDR3 DNA: TGTGCCAGCAGTGTCTTGCGGGAGGAGGGTGAGCAGTTCTTC. It yields the protein CASSVLREEGEQFF.

The gene calls are TRBV6-1 and TRBJ1-2; the D gene is possibly TRBD1 (6 bases). Germline V gene lookup returns CDR1 MNHNS and CDR2 SASEGT. Trimming cost V 4 bases and J 5 bases, with 14 bases left between them. The CDR3 has 14 residues. The CDR3 region has the DNA TGTGCCAGCAGTGCCATTACAGGGCAATATGGCTACACCTTC. This gives the protein CASSAITGQYGYTF.